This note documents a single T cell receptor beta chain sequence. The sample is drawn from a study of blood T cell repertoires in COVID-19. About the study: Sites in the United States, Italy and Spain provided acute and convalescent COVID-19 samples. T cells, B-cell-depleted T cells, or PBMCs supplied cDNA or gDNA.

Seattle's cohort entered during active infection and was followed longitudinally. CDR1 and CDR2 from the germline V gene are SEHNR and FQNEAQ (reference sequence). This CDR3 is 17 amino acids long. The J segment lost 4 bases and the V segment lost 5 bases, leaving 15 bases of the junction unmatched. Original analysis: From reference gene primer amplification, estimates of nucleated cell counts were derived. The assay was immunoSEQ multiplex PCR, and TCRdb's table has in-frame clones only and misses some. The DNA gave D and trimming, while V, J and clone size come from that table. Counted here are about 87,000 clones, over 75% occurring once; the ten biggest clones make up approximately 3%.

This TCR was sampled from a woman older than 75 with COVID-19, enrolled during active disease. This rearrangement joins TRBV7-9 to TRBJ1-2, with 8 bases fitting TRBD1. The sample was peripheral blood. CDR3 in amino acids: CASSTRDRSTPSYGYTF. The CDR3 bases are TGTGCCAGCAGCACCCGGGACAGGTCTACTCCCAGCTATGGCTACACCTTC.